The T cell receptor beta chain under discussion was sequenced for a study of post-analysis software for immune sequencing data. Across the whole study: As for disease course, relapsing-remitting, secondary progressive and progressive-relapsing multiple sclerosis were all included.

The study's findings and limits: People with multiple sclerosis had a significantly lower normalized Chao1 diversity than controls did. Under F measure analysis, samples from one preparation batch co-clustered strongly.

In the case of this clonotype: What it recognizes is unknown.

Presence of unique molecular identifiers characterized the TCR beta cDNA libraries. There were roughly 0.9 to 10 million T cells, and 450,000 to 550,000 cDNA molecules came from them. Using its own MiXCR run on the PCR reads, TCRdb lists one record per CDR3 protein. The table lists about 760,000 distinct CDR3 sequences, about 27% of them singletons. The source of this sequence is a girl aged 10-17 years with multiple sclerosis. Sequencing was carried out using blood.

The CDR3 bases are TGTGCCAGCAGTTTTGGGGCGAATGAAAAACTGTTTTTT. This encodes CASSFGANEKLFF. The V and J genes are TRBV28 and TRBJ1-4, with a weak D call TRBD1 (5 bases). CDR1 and CDR2 (germline): MDHEN, SYDVKM. The V end lost 3 bases, the J end lost 5 bases, and 7 bases lay between the germline ends. The CDR3 loop spans 13 amino acids.